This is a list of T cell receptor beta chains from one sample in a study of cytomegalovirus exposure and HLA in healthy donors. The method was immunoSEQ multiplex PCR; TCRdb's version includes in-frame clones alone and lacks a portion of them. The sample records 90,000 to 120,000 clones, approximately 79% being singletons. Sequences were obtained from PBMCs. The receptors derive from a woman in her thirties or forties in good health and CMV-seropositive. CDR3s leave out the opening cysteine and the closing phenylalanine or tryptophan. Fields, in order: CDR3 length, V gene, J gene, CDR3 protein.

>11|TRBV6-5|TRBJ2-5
ASNLEVGETQY
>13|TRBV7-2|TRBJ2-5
ASSVGLRNRETQY
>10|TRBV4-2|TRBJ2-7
ASKGQNYEQY
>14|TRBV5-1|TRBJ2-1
ASRPLAASSYNEQF
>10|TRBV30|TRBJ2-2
AWSLGSGELF
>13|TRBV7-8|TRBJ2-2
ASSLLGTGSGELF
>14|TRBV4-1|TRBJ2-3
ASSHGTQPLTDTQY
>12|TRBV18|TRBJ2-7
ASSPGRVQSEQY
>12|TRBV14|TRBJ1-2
ASSQEPGGFGYT
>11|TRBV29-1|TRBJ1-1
SPSLTRNTEAF
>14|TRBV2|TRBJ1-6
ASSKDSRFYNSPLH
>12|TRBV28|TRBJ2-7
ASSAGTGGYEQY
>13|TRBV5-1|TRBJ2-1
ASSLGTDSYNEQF
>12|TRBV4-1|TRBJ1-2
ASTRIGQGQGYT
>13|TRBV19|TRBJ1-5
ATSNGGLSNQPQH
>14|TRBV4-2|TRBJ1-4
ASSQDGDSLNEKLF
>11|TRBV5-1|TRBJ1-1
ASSSSGYTEAF
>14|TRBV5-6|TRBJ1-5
ASSGQGAYSNQPQH
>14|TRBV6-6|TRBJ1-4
ASSPGQGSTNEKLF
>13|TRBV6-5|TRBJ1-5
ASSSGLQGSQPQH
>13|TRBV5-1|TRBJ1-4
ASRPGQPFIEKLF
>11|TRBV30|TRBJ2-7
AWSNRDRGEQY
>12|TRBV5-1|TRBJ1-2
ASSLAGTGEGYT
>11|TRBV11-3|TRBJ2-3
ASSLGPRDTQY